The source of this TCR beta chain is a study of cytomegalovirus exposure and HLA in healthy donors. Every donor was a healthy person donating bone marrow. The CDR3 is 16 residues long. Germline V lookup: CDR1 LNHDA, CDR2 SQIVND (reference sequence). Unmatched junction bases numbered 6, after V lost 4 bases and J lost 7 bases. General study findings and limits: Some public TCRs appeared in many individuals, while most sequences were rare. The presence/absence work took it that sequencing depth was about the same across donors.

To note about this clone: The antigen remains undetermined.

A multiplex PCR was run with 60 Vbeta primers and 13 Jbeta primers. Profiled with immunoSEQ multiplex PCR; TCRdb holds only in-frame clones, not every one. Of around 150,000 clones in the sample, 75% to 90% are singletons; the top ten hold 1.5% to 2%. The chain carries TRBV19 and TRBJ2-2; 13 bases fit TRBD2. The TCR originated in a woman between 18 and 30 years old in good health and CMV-seronegative. The sequencing sample was made of PBMCs. CDR3 sequence (DNA): TGTGCCAGTAGTACTCCGACTAGCGGGAGGCGCGGGGAGCTGTTTTTT. The encoded protein is CASSTPTSGRRGELFF.